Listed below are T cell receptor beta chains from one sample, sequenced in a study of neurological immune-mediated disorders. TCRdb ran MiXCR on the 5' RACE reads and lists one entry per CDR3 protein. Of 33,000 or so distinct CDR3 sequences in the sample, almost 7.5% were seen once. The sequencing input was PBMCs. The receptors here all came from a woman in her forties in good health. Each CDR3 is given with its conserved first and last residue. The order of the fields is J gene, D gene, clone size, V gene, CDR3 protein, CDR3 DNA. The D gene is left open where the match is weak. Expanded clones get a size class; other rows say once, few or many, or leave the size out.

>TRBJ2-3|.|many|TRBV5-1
CASSSEVGGTQYF
TGCGCCAGCAGCTCAGAAGTCGGGGGTACGCAGTATTTT
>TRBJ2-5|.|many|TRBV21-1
CAYPGTRETQYF
TGTGCCTACCCCGGGACGCGGGAGACCCAGTACTTC
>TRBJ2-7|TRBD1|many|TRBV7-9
CASSLGTGKPYEQYF
TGTGCCAGCAGCTTGGGGACAGGGAAACCCTACGAGCAGTACTTC
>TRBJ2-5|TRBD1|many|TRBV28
CASSPRQGSGQETQYF
TGTGCCAGCAGTCCCCGACAGGGATCGGGGCAAGAGACCCAGTACTTC
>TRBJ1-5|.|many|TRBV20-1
CSAPPGPISNQPQHF
TGCAGTGCCCCCCCGGGGCCAATTAGCAATCAGCCCCAGCATTTT
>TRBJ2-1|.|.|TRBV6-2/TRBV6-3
CASSYFLTLFPYNEQFF
TGTGCCAGCAGTTACTTCCTGACTCTCTTTCCCTACAATGAGCAGTTCTTC
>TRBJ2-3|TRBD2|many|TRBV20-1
CSARESLAGRTRYF
TGCAGTGCTAGAGAATCCCTAGCGGGACGCACCCGGTATTTT
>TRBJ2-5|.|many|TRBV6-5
CASSYSSGQETQYF
TGTGCCAGCAGTTACTCCTCAGGTCAAGAGACCCAGTACTTC
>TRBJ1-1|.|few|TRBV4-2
CASSQDREEAFF
TGTGCCAGCAGCCAAGATCGGGAAGAAGCTTTCTTT
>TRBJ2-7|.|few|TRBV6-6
CASSYSLGGEQYF
TGTGCCAGCAGTTACTCCCTCGGGGGCGAGCAGTACTTC
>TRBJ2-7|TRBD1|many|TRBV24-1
CATSAPGRDRGYEQYF
TGTGCCACCAGTGCTCCAGGACGGGACAGGGGTTACGAGCAGTACTTC
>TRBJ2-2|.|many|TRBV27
CASGLPGELFF
TGTGCCAGCGGCCTTCCCGGGGAGCTGTTTTTT
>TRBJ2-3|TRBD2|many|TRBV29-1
CSGLAGGPADTQYF
TGCAGCGGACTAGCGGGAGGGCCGGCAGATACGCAGTATTTT
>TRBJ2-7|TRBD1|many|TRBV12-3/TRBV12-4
CASSLTGAWGQYF
TGTGCCAGCAGCCTAACAGGGGCGTGGGGGCAGTACTTC
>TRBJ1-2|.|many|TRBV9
CASSVEGARRDGYTF
TGTGCCAGCAGCGTAGAGGGTGCGAGGAGGGACGGCTACACCTTC
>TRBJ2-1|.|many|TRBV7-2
CASSLDWQSNEQFF
TGTGCCAGCAGCTTAGATTGGCAGTCCAATGAGCAGTTCTTC
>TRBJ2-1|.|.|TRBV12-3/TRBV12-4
CANKGGGQSYNEQFF
TGTGCCAACAAGGGGGGAGGGCAATCCTACAATGAGCAGTTCTTC
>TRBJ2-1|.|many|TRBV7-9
CASSLQWEQFF
TGTGCCAGCAGCTTACAGTGGGAGCAGTTCTTC
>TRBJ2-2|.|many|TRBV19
CASRYAGARTNTGELFF
TGTGCCAGTAGGTACGCGGGGGCTCGCACGAACACCGGGGAGCTGTTTTTT